Below, 27 T cell receptor beta chains from the same sample are listed, as sequenced in a study of vaccination effects on CD4 cells after COVID-19 (dated by TCRdb to 2021 to 2024). In the ViraFEST assay, PBMC were stimulated with viral peptide pools, and antigen-specific CD4+ T cell clonotypes were then identified by expansion using TCR sequencing. After around ten days of culture, CD4+ T cells were isolated with the EasySep CD4+ T cell isolation kit. PCR-confirmed SARS-CoV-2 infection had occurred in convalescent patients between March and December 2020, before the Alpha, Beta and Delta variants emerged in the United States. No antigen is known for these receptors. Preparation of the library involved the immunoSEQ multiplex PCR assay. Drawn from immuneACCESS, this table holds only the in-frame rearrangements with V and J called that TCRdb kept. Clones are partly lost; checked studies trace under half to an unresolved V gene and leave the rest unexplained. The sample data list 40,000 or so clones, and 65% to 70% of these were observed just once. Of the sample, under 35% is held by the ten largest clones.

The material sequenced was CD4+ T cells from PBMCs cultured with a peptide pool, taken before COVID-19 vaccination. The receptor source for this set is a human donor who had a prior SARS-CoV-2 infection.

The V call is TRBV18, the J call TRBJ2-7; 9 bases are a match to TRBD2. Germline assignment: CDR1 KGHSH and CDR2 LQKENI. V lost 4 bases to trimming and J lost 6 bases; unmatched junction nucleotides: 13. The CDR3 is 16 residues long. The CDR3 is CASSLLSGGAFPEQYF. CDR3 sequence (DNA): TGTGCCAGCTCACTCCTTAGCGGGGGCGCCTTTCCCGAGCAGTACTTC.

The chain couples TRBV5-6 to TRBJ2-1; 10 positions match TRBD2. Germline assignment: CDR1 SGHDT and CDR2 YYEEEE. V was pared by 2 bases and J by 7 bases, with 9 bases of the junction left unmatched. This CDR3 is built from 16 residues. The CDR3 coding sequence is TGTGCCAGCAGCTTCGGGATGAGCGGGGGGGTTAATGAGCAGTTCTTC. Encoded protein: CASSFGMSGGVNEQFF.

This clone was counted between two and nine times. The chain carries TRBV6-4 and TRBJ2-3; tentatively, D is TRBD2 (6 bases). The CDR3 spans 16 residues. The germline gives CDR1 MRHNA, CDR2 SNTAGT. V shed 5 bases and J shed 1 base, with 16 bases lying between them. Here the CDR3 reads CASSPSRDFRTDTQYF. The CDR3 DNA sequence: TGTGCCAGCAGTCCCTCCCGGGACTTCCGCACAGATACGCAGTATTTT.

The chain joins TRBV2 to TRBJ1-1; D is unclear. This CDR3 region has 16 residues. From germline, CDR1 is SNHLY and CDR2 FYNNEI. V was cut by 8 bases and J by 4 bases, with 23 bases left in between. The CDR3 sequence: CASRREAVGFSTEAFF. The DNA for the CDR3 is TGTGCCAGCCGGAGGGAGGCAGTTGGTTTTAGCACTGAAGCTTTCTTT.

The chain has TRBV30 and TRBJ2-7, with TRBD1 as a possible D gene (6 bases). Germline loops: CDR1 GTSNPN, CDR2 SVGIG (reference sequence). The CDR3 has 13 residues. V gave up 0 bases and J gave up 5 bases, with 11 bases separating them. Written as DNA, the CDR3 is TGTGCCTGGAGTGTACAGGGTTCCCACGAGCAGTACTTC. This translates into CAWSVQGSHEQYF.

The chain recombines TRBV5-8 with TRBJ2-7, with TRBD2 matching over 10 bases. Per the germline V gene, CDR1 is SGHTS and CDR2 is YDEGEE. This CDR3 contains 15 residues. J was trimmed by 6 bases and V by 2 bases; bases with no gene match: 8. The CDR3 sequence is CASSFGLAAPSEQYF. CDR3 DNA sequence: TGTGCCAGCAGCTTCGGACTAGCGGCCCCCTCCGAGCAGTACTTC.

V and J are TRBV20-1 and TRBJ1-2; no firm D call. Germline values: CDR1 DFQATT, CDR2 SNEGSKA (reference sequence). The length of the CDR3 is 12 residues. V lost 7 bases, J lost 3 bases, and 12 bases lay in between. CDR3 residues: CSVSPDDYGYTF. CDR3 sequence (DNA): TGCAGTGTTAGTCCGGACGACTATGGCTACACCTTC.

The chain has TRBV9 and TRBJ2-1; D not resolved. Looked up from germline, CDR1 is SGDLS and CDR2 is YYNGEE. CDR3 size: 13 residues. Between the trimmed V and J ends, which lost 0 bases and 5 bases, there was a span of 6 bases. As DNA, the CDR3 is TGTGCCAGCAGCGTAGGACTTAACAATGAGCAGTTCTTC. It codes for CASSVGLNNEQFF.

The chain has TRBV7-2 and TRBJ1-5; D is perhaps TRBD1 (6 bases). This CDR3 comprises 16 residues. Deletions cut 2 bases from V and 7 bases from J, with 18 bases between. Germline-derived CDR1 and CDR2 are SGHTA and FQGNSA. The CDR3 nucleotides read TGTGCCAGCAGCTTAAGGCCCGGCACAGGGCGGCAGCCCCAGCATTTT. Its translation: CASSLRPGTGRQPQHF.

This clone came up a few times. This sequence joins TRBV2 and TRBJ2-7, with D maybe TRBD1 (6 bases). The V gene's germline CDR1 is SNHLY and CDR2 FYNNEI. This CDR3 comprises 12 residues. The ends were cut back, 6 bases at V and 7 bases at J, with 13 bases in the middle. The CDR3: CASRENREEQYF. The CDR3 bases are TGTGCCAGCAGGGAAAACAGGGAGGAGCAGTACTTC.

The chain joins TRBV6-5 to TRBJ1-4; D gene ambiguous. Per the germline V gene, CDR1 is MNHEY and CDR2 is SVGAGI. This CDR3 is built from 14 residues. Trimming cost V 5 bases and J 10 bases, with 17 bases left between them. CDR3 nucleotide sequence: TGTGCCAGCAGTCACACCCAGTCTCGGGGAAAACTGTTTTTT. Amino acid sequence: CASSHTQSRGKLFF.

The chain employs TRBV7-2 and TRBJ1-2; 10 nucleotides match TRBD1. The CDR3 has 14 residues. The J segment lost 6 bases and the V segment lost 4 bases, leaving 5 bases of the junction unmatched. The germline V gene encodes CDR1 SGHTA and CDR2 FQGNSA. The CDR3 DNA is TGTGCCAGCAGCTCAGACAGGGGGCTAAATGGCTACACCTTC. This sequence encodes CASSSDRGLNGYTF. Full variable domain (rest looked up from reference TRBV7-2 and TRBJ1-2): GAGVSQSPSNKVTEKGKDVELRCDPISGHTALYWYRQSLGQGLEFLIYFQGNSAPDKSGLPSDRFSAERTGGSVSTLTIQRTQQEDSAVYLCASSSDRGLNGYTFGSGTRLTVV.

This chain links TRBV7-2 with TRBJ2-2, with unresolved D. The germline gives CDR1 SGHTA, CDR2 FQGNSA. CDR3 length: 12 residues. Trimming removed 2 bases from V and 7 bases from J, with 5 bases in between. CDR3 bases: TGTGCCAGCAGCTTAAATGGCGGGGAGCTGTTTTTT. Translation gives CASSLNGGELFF.

The count of this clone is one. The chain combines TRBV7-8 with TRBJ2-1, with D unclear. CDR1 and CDR2 (germline): SGHVS, FQNEAQ. This CDR3 has 10 amino acids. The V gene lost 4 bases and the J gene lost 14 bases, with 9 bases spanning the gap. The DNA for the CDR3 is TGTGCCAGCAGCTGGAAGAAGAAGTTCTTC. The encoded protein is CASSWKKKFF.

The chain carries TRBV11-3 and TRBJ2-1; 14 nucleotides align to TRBD2. CDR1 and CDR2 (germline): SGHNT, YENEEA. Trimming took 2 bases from V and 0 from J; bases not matched to a gene: 9. This CDR3 contains 20 residues. The CDR3 sequence: CASSLYGLAGGSSSYNEQFF. The CDR3 DNA reads TGTGCCAGCAGCTTATACGGACTAGCGGGAGGATCTAGCTCCTACAATGAGCAGTTCTTC.

In its sample, this clone was seen a few times. The chain carries TRBV5-1 and TRBJ2-1; 7 nucleotides align to TRBD1. The germline V gene has CDR1 SGHRS and CDR2 YFSETQ. V was pared by 4 bases and J by 5 bases, with 3 bases of the junction left unmatched. The CDR3 is 13 residues long. CDR3 in amino acids: CASSQGQNNEQFF. CDR3 coding DNA: TGCGCCAGCAGCCAGGGACAGAACAATGAGCAGTTCTTC.

By proportion, this clone is medium-sized. The chain has TRBV6-4 and TRBJ1-2; the D is unclear. This CDR3 region has 8 residues. Per germline, CDR1 MRHNA and CDR2 SNTAGT. Trimming pared 9 bases from V and 12 bases from J, leaving 8 bases between. The CDR3: CARALNTF. The CDR3 DNA reads as TGTGCCAGGGCCCTAAACACCTTC.

The chain joins TRBV3-1 (or the pseudogene TRBV3-2) to TRBJ2-2; TRBD1 might be the D (5 bases). Trimming shortened V by 2 bases and J by 2 bases, and 15 bases separated the two germline ends. The CDR3 length is 17 residues. Germline CDR1 is LGHDT and CDR2 is YNNKEL (reference sequence). The CDR3 loop reads CASSQKRPDRNTGELFF. CDR3 nucleotides: TGTGCCAGCAGCCAAAAGCGACCCGACAGAAACACCGGGGAGCTGTTTTTT.

The chain joins TRBV19 to TRBJ1-5; possibly TRBD1 for D (5 bases). V was trimmed by 4 bases and J by 5 bases, leaving 12 bases between them. Per germline, CDR1 LNHDA and CDR2 SQIVND (reference sequence). The CDR3 is made up of 14 amino acids. The CDR3 DNA sequence: TGTGCCAGTAGTAGAAGACAGTTAGATCAGCCCCAGCATTTT. It specifies CASSRRQLDQPQHF.

This clone has just a few counts. This sequence joins TRBV28 and TRBJ1-1; D not resolved. The V end was cut by 7 bases, the J end by 2 bases, with 8 bases between. Germline values: CDR1 MDHEN, CDR2 SYDVKM. The CDR3 runs to 12 residues. CDR3 DNA sequence: TGTGCCAGCAATATACTAAACACTGAAGCTTTCTTT. This sequence encodes CASNILNTEAFF.

This rearrangement joins TRBV6-2 or TRBV6-3 to TRBJ2-2; D assignment may be TRBD1 or TRBD2 (5 bases each). Germline V lookup: CDR1 MNHEY, CDR2 SVGEGT. The CDR3 runs 16 residues. V shed 4 bases and J shed 5 bases, with 17 bases lying between them. This CDR3 reads CASSFLARWGTGELFF. The CDR3 DNA sequence: TGTGCCAGCAGTTTCTTGGCCCGCTGGGGGACCGGGGAGCTGTTTTTT.

V and J are TRBV3-1 (or the pseudogene TRBV3-2) and TRBJ2-4; D call uncertain. Per the germline V gene, CDR1 is LGHDT and CDR2 is YNNKEL (reference sequence). CDR3 length: 12 residues. The V end was cut by 4 bases, the J end by 8 bases, with 9 bases between. The CDR3 DNA follows: TGTGCCAGCAGCCCCAGTGGAGACATTCAGTACTTC. Protein product: CASSPSGDIQYF.

The rearrangement uses TRBV11-2 and TRBJ2-5; D is possibly TRBD2 (5 bases). The ends were cut back, 9 bases at V and 1 base at J, with 12 bases in the middle. CDR1 is SGHAT and CDR2 is FQNNGV in the germline V gene. The CDR3 runs to 13 residues. DNA for the CDR3: TGTGCCAGTGGACCGGGGTCCCAAGAGACCCAGTACTTC. Protein: CASGPGSQETQYF.

A single count supports this clone. V and J are TRBV27 and TRBJ1-5, with D perhaps TRBD1 (5 bases). This CDR3 has 14 amino acids. V shed 5 bases and J shed 8 bases, with 16 bases lying between them. Germline CDR1 reads MNHEY; CDR2 reads SMNVEV (reference sequence). CDR3 in amino acids: CASSTRDLGEPQHF. For the CDR3, the DNA is TGTGCCAGCAGTACTCGGGACCTAGGAGAGCCCCAGCATTTT.

The chain couples TRBV5-1 to TRBJ2-1, with D maybe TRBD1 (5 bases). V was clipped by 2 bases and J by 6 bases, with 15 bases between them. CDR1 and CDR2 (germline): SGHRS, YFSETQ. CDR3 length: 15 residues. CDR3 region: CASSFDRALVNEQFF. The CDR3, as DNA: TGCGCCAGCAGCTTTGACAGAGCTCTAGTCAATGAGCAGTTCTTC.

The CDR3 sequence: CASSLQGTNEKLFF. CDR3 nucleotides: TGTGCCAGCAGTTTACAGGGTACTAATGAAAAACTGTTTTTT. The chain joins TRBV2 to TRBJ1-4; tentatively, D is TRBD1 (6 bases). Looked up from germline, CDR1 is SNHLY and CDR2 is FYNNEI. V shed 5 bases and J shed 2 bases, with 9 bases lying between them. This CDR3 is built from 14 residues. Based on the CDR3 plus reference TRBV2 and TRBJ1-4, the full variable domain is EPEVTQTPSHQVTQMGQEVILRCVPISNHLYFYWYRQILGQKVEFLVSFYNNEISEKSEIFDDQFSVERPDGSNFTLKIRSTKLEDSAMYFCASSLQGTNEKLFFGSGTQLSVL.

The V call is TRBV6-2 or TRBV6-3, the J call TRBJ2-5, with a weak D call TRBD1 (7 bases). Trimming shortened V by 5 bases and J by 4 bases, and 17 bases separated the two germline ends. The CDR3 spans 15 residues. Germline V lookup: CDR1 MNHEY, CDR2 SVGEGT. This CDR3 is CASSRGRNRGETQYF. The CDR3 DNA follows: TGTGCCAGCAGTCGAGGGAGGAACAGGGGAGAGACCCAGTACTTC.